The clone carrying this T cell receptor (beta chain) was detected only a few times. The CDR3 length is 10 residues. Looked up from germline, CDR1 is SQVTM and CDR2 is ANQGSEA. Between the trimmed V and J ends, which lost 8 bases and 6 bases, there was a span of 10 bases. This sample was included in a study of CD8+ T cells in alopecia areata. RNA, once extracted, was reverse transcribed into cDNA for use as the sequencing template. Libraries were prepared by immunoSEQ multiplex PCR; TCRdb keeps only in-frame clonotypes and omits some of them. The sample holds 95,000 to 150,000 clones; roughly 50% are singletons and the top ten take approximately 10%.

The chain recombines TRBV29-1 with TRBJ1-1, with no clear D. Sequencing input: NKG2D-low CD8+ T cells sorted from blood. The clonotype was recovered from a human donor with alopecia areata. The CDR3 DNA is TGCAGCTCCCCGGGAGCTGAAGCTTTCTTT. Translated: CSSPGAEAFF. The full variable domain, completed using reference TRBV29-1 and TRBJ1-1, is SAVISQKPSRDICQRGTSLTIQCQVDSQVTMMFWYRQQPGQSLTLIATANQGSEATYESGFVIDKFPISRPNLTFSTLTVSNMSPEDSSIYLCSSPGAEAFFGQGTRLTVV.